The present entry profiles one T cell receptor beta chain with its context. The antigen is not known. TCRB immunosequencing input was roughly 500 nanograms of biopsy DNA per sample. The protocol was immunoSEQ multiplex PCR, while the TCRdb copy is restricted to in-frame clones and leaves out a portion. The sample gives around 8,500 clones, approximately 96% of which show up once; roughly 0.2% is in the top ten. The CDR3 consists of 14 residues. CDR1 and CDR2 from the germline V gene are SGHRS and YFSETQ. Trimming cost V 4 bases and J 8 bases; bases outside gene matches: 9. The sample originates from a study of T cell repertoires in ileal Crohn's disease. Study-level points and caveats: High-frequency clones were more common in sorted CD8 than CD4 cells. Endoscopic recurrence occurred in every patient whose clonality exceeded 26.8%.

The gene calls are TRBV5-1 and TRBJ2-3, with 8 positions matching TRBD2. The specimen was ileal tissue. The sequence was collected from an adult with Crohn's disease. The CDR3 sequence is CASSTGLEVGTQYF. The CDR3 DNA is TGCGCCAGCAGCACGGGACTAGAAGTAGGTACGCAGTATTTT.